The 23 T cell receptor beta chains reported below all come from one sample, sequenced in a study of T cells in women clearing cervical HPV infection. Repertoires were generated with immunoSEQ multiplex PCR, while TCRdb's copy carries only in-frame clones and drops some. This table holds about 30,000 clones. Sequencing used blood buffy coat. These receptor sequences come from a woman aged 18 to 69 with a cervical HPV16 infection that either progressed to CIN3+ or cleared (not recorded which).

With regard to this clone: With the read ending 3 residues before the CDR3 end, the germline J gene is used to fill in that end. This chain connects TRBV7-6 to TRBJ2-1, with 7 bases that match TRBD2. The CDR3 spans 16 residues. V shed 2 bases, J shed 1 base, and the junction held 5 bases outside the gene matches. Germline assignment: CDR1 SGHVS and CDR2 FNYEAQ. Incomplete CDR3 DNA: TGTGCCAGCAGCTTATTTCCGCGGGGGTCCTACAATGAG. Translating it yields CASSLFPRGSYNE. The CDR3 as a whole reads CASSLFPRGSYNEQFF.

About this clone: The missing CDR3 end, 3 residues past where the read stops, is filled in from the germline J gene. V is TRBV5-1 and J is TRBJ2-5; D perhaps matches TRBD2 (6 bases). The CDR3 loop spans 15 amino acids. CDR1 is SGHRS and CDR2 is YFSETQ in the germline V gene. Deletions cut 5 bases from V and 2 bases from J, with 16 bases between. CDR3 loop: CASSLQYGTQETQYF. Incomplete CDR3 DNA: TGCGCCAGCAGTCTTCAGTACGGGACTCAAGAGACC.

Turning to this clone: The read falls 3 residues short of the CDR3 end, and the missing part is taken from the germline J gene. The V and J genes are TRBV2 and TRBJ2-5; D may be TRBD1 (5 bases). Trimming cost V 5 bases and J 3 bases, with 16 bases left between them. Germline CDR1 reads SNHLY; CDR2 reads FYNNEI. The CDR3 length is 15 residues. The CDR3 region is CASSPSAGQKETQYF. The sequenced CDR3 bases are TGTGCCAGCAGTCCCTCGGCAGGGCAAAAAGAGACC.

With regard to this clone: Coverage ceases 3 residues before the CDR3 finishes, and the germline J gene fills in the end. Other DNA sequences in the sample encode the same CDR3. The gene calls are TRBV19 and TRBJ1-3; D is possibly TRBD1 (6 bases). The CDR3 has 15 residues. The germline CDR1 and CDR2 sequences are LNHDA and SQIVND (reference sequence). CDR3 DNA, as far as it was read: TGTGCCAGTAGTGGAGATCGTGGACAGTCCAGCGCT. Its protein product is CASSGDRGQSSA. The CDR3 reads in full as CASSGDRGQSSAIYF. The full variable domain, rest sourced from reference TRBV19 and TRBJ1-3, is DGGITQSPKYLFRKEGQNVTLSCEQNLNHDAMYWYRQDPGQGLRLIYYSQIVNDFQKGDIAEGYSVSREKKESFPLTVTSAQKNPTAFYLCASSGDRGQSSAIYFGEGSWLTVV.

Regarding this clone: The CDR3 goes on 3 residues after the read ends, and that part is filled in from the germline J gene. The chain is built from TRBV2 and TRBJ2-3; no clear D gene. The germline V and J ends were trimmed by 4 bases and 5 bases, with 16 bases remaining between them. The CDR3 consists of 15 residues. Germline V CDR1 and CDR2: SNHLY, FYNNEI. The CDR3 loop is CASSAARGPGDTQYF. CDR3 bases read: TGTGCCAGCAGTGCGGCTAGAGGTCCCGGAGATACG.

Worth noting for this clone: The read is 3 residues too short to cover the CDR3 end, so that end is filled in from the germline J gene. V gene TRBV7-2 combines with J gene TRBJ2-3, with TRBD2 as a possible D gene (5 bases). V lost 0 bases and J 3 bases, leaving 13 bases between the germline ends. The germline V gene encodes CDR1 SGHTA and CDR2 FQGNSA. The CDR3 runs 16 residues. The CDR3 region is CASSLAAVGGTDTQYF. CDR3 DNA (partial): TGTGCCAGCAGCTTAGCAGCGGTCGGAGGTACAGATACG.

As concerns this clone: The sequence runs out 3 residues before the end of the CDR3; the remainder is reconstructed from the germline J gene. This chain connects TRBV10-3 to TRBJ1-2; D perhaps matches TRBD1 (6 bases). This CDR3 has 14 residues. Trimming shortened V by 7 bases and J by 3 bases, and 15 bases separated the two germline ends. CDR1 and CDR2 from the germline V gene are ENHRY and SYGVKD. CDR3 sequence: CAITEGGADYGYTF. The CDR3 bases that were read are TGTGCCATCACCGAGGGGGGGGCGGACTATGGC.

About this clone: The read halts 3 residues ahead of the CDR3 end, with the missing end drawn from the germline J gene. The V and J genes are TRBV6-2 or TRBV6-3 and TRBJ1-3; D is uncertain. The germline V gene has CDR1 MNHEY and CDR2 SVGEGT. V was cut by 6 bases and J by 0 bases, with 9 bases left in between. The CDR3 length is 14 residues. CDR3 residues: CASRFQDSGNTIYF. Incomplete CDR3 DNA: TGTGCCAGCAGATTCCAGGACTCTGGAAACACC.

To note about this clone: The CDR3 end lies 3 residues beyond the end of the read and is filled in from the germline J gene. V and J are TRBV5-1 and TRBJ2-5; a weak D match, TRBD2 (6 bases). The V end lost 0 bases, the J end lost 0 bases, and 6 bases lay between the germline ends. The CDR3 runs to 14 residues. Germline lookup yields CDR1 SGHRS and CDR2 YFSETQ. CDR3 DNA (partial): TGCGCCAGCAGCTTGGGCGGGGACCAAGAGACC. Translated: CASSLGGDQET. The full CDR3 reads CASSLGGDQETQYF. Full variable domain (rest looked up from reference TRBV5-1 and TRBJ2-5): KAGVTQTPRYLIKTRGQQVTLSCSPISGHRSVSWYQQTPGQGLQFLFEYFSETQRNKGNFPGRFSGRQFSNSRSEMNVSTLELGDSALYLCASSLGGDQETQYFGPGTRLLVL.

To note about this clone: The read ends 3 residues early relative to the CDR3; the germline J gene fills the gap. The genes are TRBV12-3 or TRBV12-4 and TRBJ2-5, with D perhaps TRBD1 (5 bases). Trimming removed 1 base at V and 5 bases at J, with 17 bases between. The CDR3 runs 16 residues. The sequenced part of the CDR3 DNA is TGTGCCAGCAGTTTAGAGGTAGGGGCGAGGCAGGAGACC. It is translated as CASSLEVGARQET. The full CDR3 reads CASSLEVGARQETQYF.

Remarks on this clone: From the germline J gene comes the end of the CDR3, since the read stops 3 residues before it. This sequence joins TRBV18 and TRBJ2-5; TRBD1 matches at 7 bases. V trimming: 2 bases; J trimming: 0 bases; junction bases outside the gene matches: 15. CDR1 and CDR2 from the germline V gene are KGHSH and LQKENI. CDR3 length: 19 amino acids. The sequenced CDR3 bases are TGTGCCAGCTCACCAAAACGAGGGACAGACCTAGAAAACCAAGAGACC. Translated, it gives CASSPKRGTDLENQET. The entire CDR3 sequence reads CASSPKRGTDLENQETQYF. The complete variable domain, with remaining parts taken from reference TRBV18 and TRBJ2-5, reads NAGVMQNPRHLVRRRGQEARLRCSPMKGHSHVYWYRQLPEEGLKFMVYLQKENIIDESGMPKERFSAEFPKEGPSILRIQQVVRGDSAAYFCASSPKRGTDLENQETQYFGPGTRLLVL.

About this clone: From the germline J gene comes the end of the CDR3, since the read stops 3 residues before it. This chain connects TRBV6-2 or TRBV6-3 to TRBJ1-1, with D uncertain. V was trimmed by 2 bases and J by 3 bases, leaving 13 bases between them. CDR3 length: 15 amino acids. Per germline, CDR1 MNHEY and CDR2 SVGEGT. The chain's CDR3 is CASSYPLRGDTEAFF. The DNA read from the CDR3 is TGTGCCAGCAGTTACCCGCTCCGGGGAGACACTGAA.

Concerning this clone: Read coverage stops 3 residues before the CDR3 terminus; the germline J gene supplies the remainder. The chain carries TRBV2 and TRBJ1-5; the D gene is possibly TRBD1 (5 bases). Trimming removed 4 bases at V and 3 bases at J, with 10 bases between. The CDR3 is 14 residues long. CDR1 is SNHLY and CDR2 is FYNNEI in the germline V gene. The CDR3 loop reads CASSAWGDNQPQHF. Partial CDR3 DNA: TGTGCCAGCAGTGCGTGGGGGGACAATCAGCCC.

Notes on this clone: The read stops 3 residues short of the end of the CDR3; the missing end is completed from the germline J gene. The rearrangement links TRBV7-2 to TRBJ2-5; unclear D gene. CDR3 size: 13 residues. Germline values: CDR1 SGHTA, CDR2 FQGNSA. V was pared by 1 base and J by 4 bases, with 7 bases between. Partial CDR3 DNA: TGTGCCAGCAGCTTAGAACTGAGAGAGACC. It yields the protein CASSLELRET. Given in full, the CDR3 is CASSLELRETQYF.

The covered CDR3 bases are TGTGCCAGCAGGGCCCCGGGTCTTTGGGACGAG. It translates to CASRAPGLWDE. The full CDR3 protein is CASRAPGLWDEQYF. The chain couples TRBV6-2 or TRBV6-3 to TRBJ2-7; D is unclear. The CDR3 end falls 3 residues outside the read, so it is completed with the germline J gene. The CDR3 is 14 residues long. The germline V and J ends were trimmed by 6 bases and 5 bases, with 17 bases remaining between them. Germline-derived CDR1 and CDR2 are MNHEY and SVGEGT.

In regard to this clone: The observed sequence ends 3 residues before the CDR3 terminus, with the missing tail filled in from the germline J gene. This chain links TRBV20-1 with TRBJ2-1; D unclear. CDR3 length equals 11 residues. The germline gives CDR1 DFQATT, CDR2 SNEGSKA (reference sequence). Between the trimmed V and J ends, which lost 6 bases and 9 bases, there was a span of 12 bases. The CDR3 region is CSAIPKSEQFF. The DNA read from the CDR3 is TGCAGTGCGATTCCTAAGAGTGAG.

The part of the CDR3 DNA that was read is TGCGCCAGCAGGAGAACAGGGAACACTGAA. Amino acid sequence: CASRRTGNTE. The entire CDR3 protein is CASRRTGNTEAFF. The V gene is TRBV5-1, the J gene TRBJ1-1; maybe TRBD1 (5 bases). The observed sequence ends 3 residues before the CDR3 terminus, with the missing tail filled in from the germline J gene. Trimming removed 5 bases from V and 1 base from J, with 9 bases in between. Per germline, CDR1 SGHRS and CDR2 YFSETQ. CDR3 length: 13 amino acids.

The CDR3: CASMATEAFF. CDR3 DNA (partial): TGCGCCAGCATGGCCACTGAA. The gene calls are TRBV10-2 and TRBJ1-1, with unresolved D. The read falls 3 residues short of the CDR3 end, and the missing part is taken from the germline J gene. The ends were cut back, 7 bases at V and 4 bases at J, with 4 bases in the middle. There are 10 residues in the CDR3. Germline V lookup: CDR1 WSHSY, CDR2 SAAADI.

The CDR3 DNA, read in part, is TGTGCCTGGATAGGGGGCAGGAAAGGGAAA. It translates to CAWIGGRKGK. The full CDR3 protein reads CAWIGGRKGKLFF. The chain couples TRBV30 to TRBJ1-4; 7 bases line up with TRBD1. The sequenced fragment ends 3 residues before the CDR3 boundary, so the rest is inferred from the germline J gene. Germline V gene sequence: CDR1 GTSNPN, CDR2 SVGIG (reference sequence). The CDR3 contains 13 residues. The full variable domain, in which reference TRBV30 and TRBJ1-4 provide the parts outside the CDR3, is SQTIHQWPATLVQPVGSPLSLECTVEGTSNPNLYWYRQAAGRGLQLLFYSVGIGQISSEVPQNLSASRPQDRQFILSSKKLLLSDSGFYLCAWIGGRKGKLFFGSGTQLSVL.

Of note for this clone: The read comes to an end 3 residues before the CDR3 does, leaving the germline J gene to fill in the end. The rearrangement links TRBV20-1 to TRBJ1-6; possible D gene TRBD1, 5 bases. This CDR3 contains 17 residues. V was pared by 0 bases and J by 7 bases, with 19 bases between. In germline, CDR1 is DFQATT, CDR2 SNEGSKA (reference sequence). The part of the CDR3 DNA that was read is TGCAGTGCTAGAGATAGGCGGGGTGGGGGGTCAAATTCACCC. Translated, it gives CSARDRRGGGSNSP. The whole CDR3 region reads CSARDRRGGGSNSPLHF.

With regard to this clone: The sequence runs out 3 residues before the end of the CDR3; the remainder is reconstructed from the germline J gene. The chain is built from TRBV7-2 and TRBJ2-4; D is possibly TRBD2 (5 bases). Trimming pared 5 bases from V and 5 bases from J, leaving 16 bases between. The CDR3 has 15 amino acids. Germline V lookup: CDR1 SGHTA, CDR2 FQGNSA. This CDR3 reads CASSRTGNLENIQYF. CDR3 DNA, as far as it was read: TGTGCCAGCAGCCGGACGGGGAATTTAGAAAACATT.

Points on this clone: Coverage ceases 3 residues before the CDR3 finishes, and the germline J gene fills in the end. The chain links TRBV7-7 to TRBJ2-2, with 10 positions matching TRBD2. The CDR3 covers 14 residues. The V gene's germline CDR1 is SSHAT and CDR2 FNYEAQ (reference sequence). V trimming: 5 bases; J trimming: 6 bases; junction bases outside the gene matches: 3. The CDR3 DNA, read in part, is TGTGCCAGCAGCAGCGGGGGGGCCCCCGGGGAG. Amino acid sequence: CASSSGGAPGE. The complete CDR3 protein is CASSSGGAPGELFF.

To note about this clone: With the read ending 3 residues before the CDR3 end, the germline J gene is used to fill in that end. This chain links TRBV4-1 with TRBJ2-7; 8 bases align to TRBD1. This CDR3 is built from 15 residues. The germline V gene has CDR1 MGHRA and CDR2 YSYEKL. The V gene end was trimmed by 3 bases and the J gene end by 3 bases; junction bases not matched to a gene: 7. The covered CDR3 bases are TGCGCCAGCAGCCAGGAAGACAGGGGAAACTACGAG. Translation gives CASSQEDRGNYE. The CDR3 in its entirety is CASSQEDRGNYEQYF.